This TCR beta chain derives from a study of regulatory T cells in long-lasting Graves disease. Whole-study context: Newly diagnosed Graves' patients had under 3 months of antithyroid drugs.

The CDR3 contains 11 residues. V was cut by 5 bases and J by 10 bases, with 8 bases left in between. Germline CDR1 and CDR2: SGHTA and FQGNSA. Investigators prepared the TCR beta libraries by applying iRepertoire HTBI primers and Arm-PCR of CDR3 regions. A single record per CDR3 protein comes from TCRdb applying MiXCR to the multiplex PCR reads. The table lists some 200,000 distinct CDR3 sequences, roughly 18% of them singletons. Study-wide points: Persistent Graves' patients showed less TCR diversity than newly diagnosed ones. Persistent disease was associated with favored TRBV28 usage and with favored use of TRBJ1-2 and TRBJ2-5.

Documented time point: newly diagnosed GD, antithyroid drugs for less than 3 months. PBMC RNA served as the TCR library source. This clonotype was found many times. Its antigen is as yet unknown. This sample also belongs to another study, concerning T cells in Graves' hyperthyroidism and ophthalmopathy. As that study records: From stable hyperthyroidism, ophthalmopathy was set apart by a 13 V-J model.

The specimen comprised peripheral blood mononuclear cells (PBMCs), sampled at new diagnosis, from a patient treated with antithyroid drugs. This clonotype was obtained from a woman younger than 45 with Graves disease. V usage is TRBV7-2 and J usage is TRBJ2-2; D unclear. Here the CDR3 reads CASSPDQELFF. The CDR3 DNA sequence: TGTGCCAGCAGCCCAGACCAGGAGCTGTTTTTT.